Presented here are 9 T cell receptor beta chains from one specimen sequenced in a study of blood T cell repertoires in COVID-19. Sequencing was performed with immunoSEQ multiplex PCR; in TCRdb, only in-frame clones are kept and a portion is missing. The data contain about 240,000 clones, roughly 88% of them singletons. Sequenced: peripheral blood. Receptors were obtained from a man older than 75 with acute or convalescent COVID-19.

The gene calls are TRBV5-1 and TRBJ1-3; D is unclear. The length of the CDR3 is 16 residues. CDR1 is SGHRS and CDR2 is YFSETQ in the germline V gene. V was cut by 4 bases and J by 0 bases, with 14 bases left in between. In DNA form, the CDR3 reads TGCGCCAGCAGCCCTTCGGCGGGGAACTCTGGAAACACCATATATTTT. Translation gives CASSPSAGNSGNTIYF. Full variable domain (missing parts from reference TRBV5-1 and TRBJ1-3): KAGVTQTPRYLIKTRGQQVTLSCSPISGHRSVSWYQQTPGQGLQFLFEYFSETQRNKGNFPGRFSGRQFSNSRSEMNVSTLELGDSALYLCASSPSAGNSGNTIYFGEGSWLTVV.

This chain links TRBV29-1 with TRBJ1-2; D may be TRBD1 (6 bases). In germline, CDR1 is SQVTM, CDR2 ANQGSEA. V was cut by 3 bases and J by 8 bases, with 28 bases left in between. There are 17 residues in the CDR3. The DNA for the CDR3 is TGCAGCGTTGATCAATTTACGGCTACAGGGTTAACTGGAGGCTACACCTTC. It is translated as CSVDQFTATGLTGGYTF.

CDR3 nucleotide sequence: TGTGCCAGTCGACAGGGGGCAACTGATGAGCAGTTCTTC. Amino acids: CASRQGATDEQFF. V and J are TRBV6-5 and TRBJ2-1; 10 nucleotides agree with TRBD1. The CDR3 extends over 13 amino acids. V shed 9 bases and J 8 bases; nucleotides not matched to a gene: 7. The germline V gene has CDR1 MNHEY and CDR2 SVGAGI.

DNA for the CDR3: TGTGCCACCAGCAGAGATGTTCCCGGGACAGCCTACGAGCAGTACTTC. Amino acid sequence: CATSRDVPGTAYEQYF. The J gene is TRBJ2-7, the V gene TRBV15; 7 bases agree with TRBD1. This CDR3 contains 16 residues. With 0 bases clipped from V and 2 bases from J, the junction kept 7 bases outside the gene matches. Looked up from germline, CDR1 is LNHNV and CDR2 is YYDKDF (reference sequence).

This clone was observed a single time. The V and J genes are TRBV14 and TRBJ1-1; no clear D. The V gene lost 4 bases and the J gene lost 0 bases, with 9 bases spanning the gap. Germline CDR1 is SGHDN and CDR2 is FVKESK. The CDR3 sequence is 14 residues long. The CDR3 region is CASSPRALNTEAFF. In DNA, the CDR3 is TGTGCCAGCAGCCCGAGGGCGTTGAACACTGAAGCTTTCTTT.

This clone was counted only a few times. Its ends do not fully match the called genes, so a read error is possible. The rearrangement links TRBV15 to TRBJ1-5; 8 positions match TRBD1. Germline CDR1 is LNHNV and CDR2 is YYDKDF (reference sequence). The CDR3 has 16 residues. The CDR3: CATSRHSGTGNQPQHF. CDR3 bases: TGTGCCACCAGCAGACATTCCGGGACAGGCAACCAGCCCCAGCATTTT.

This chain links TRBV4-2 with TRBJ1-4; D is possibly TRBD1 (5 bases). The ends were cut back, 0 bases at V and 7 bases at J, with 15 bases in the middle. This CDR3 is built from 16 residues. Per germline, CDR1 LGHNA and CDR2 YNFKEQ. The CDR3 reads CASSQDQGSKGEKLFF. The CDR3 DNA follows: TGTGCCAGCAGCCAAGATCAGGGTTCGAAGGGTGAAAAACTGTTTTTT.

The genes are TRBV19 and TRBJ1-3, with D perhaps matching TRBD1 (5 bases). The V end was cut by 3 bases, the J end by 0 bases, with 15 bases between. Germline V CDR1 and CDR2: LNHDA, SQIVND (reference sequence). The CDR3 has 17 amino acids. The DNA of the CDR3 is TGTGCCAGTAGTATCGGAGCGACAGCCATCTCTGGAAACACCATATATTTT. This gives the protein CASSIGATAISGNTIYF.

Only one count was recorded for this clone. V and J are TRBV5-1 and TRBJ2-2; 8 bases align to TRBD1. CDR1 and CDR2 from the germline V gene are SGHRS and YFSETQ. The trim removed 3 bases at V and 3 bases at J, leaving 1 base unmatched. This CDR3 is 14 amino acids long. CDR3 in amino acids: CASSSQGDTGELFF. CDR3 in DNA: TGCGCCAGCAGCTCACAGGGGGACACCGGGGAGCTGTTTTTT.